This TCR beta chain appears in the sequencing data of a study of blood T cell repertoires in COVID-19. Repertoires were generated with immunoSEQ multiplex PCR, while TCRdb's copy carries only in-frame clones and drops some. Of more than 150,000 clones listed, approximately 80% are singletons. The CDR3 spans 13 residues. In germline, CDR1 is SEHNR, CDR2 FQNEAQ (reference sequence). Trimming cost V 5 bases and J 7 bases, with 12 bases left between them. The sequenced sample consisted of peripheral blood. V is TRBV7-9 and J is TRBJ2-1, with D maybe TRBD2 (6 bases). This receptor was obtained from a woman older than 75 with COVID-19, enrolled during active disease. The CDR3 sequence is CASSLPGGNEQFF. CDR3 nucleotide sequence: TGTGCCAGCAGCCTACCTGGGGGGAATGAGCAGTTCTTC.